Below, 20 T cell receptor beta chains from the same sample are listed, as sequenced in a study of T cell repertoires in cytomegalovirus infection. These TCRs are of unknown antigen specificity. TCRdb redid the calling of the reads with MiXCR, one entry per CDR3 protein. The sample yields about 920,000 distinct CDR3 sequences, around 32% seen once. The sequencing here drew on cultured CD8+ T cells from PBMCs, taken from culture after CMV antigen stimulation. These receptors were taken from a human donor in good health (CMV status not recorded). Some clones in this sample may be carry-over from other donors' samples.

This chain connects TRBV20-1 to TRBJ1-6; D is unresolved. The CDR3 length is 16 residues. Per the germline V gene, CDR1 is DFQATT and CDR2 is SNEGSKA (reference sequence). The V end was cut by 0 bases, the J end by 4 bases, with 13 bases between. CDR3 in DNA: TGCAGTGCTAGAGATAATGAGGGTCGGTATAATTCACCCCTCCACTTT. Amino acids: CSARDNEGRYNSPLHF.

CDR3 sequence (DNA): TGTGCTAGTGGTTTGAGGACCCGGGGGAATGAGCAGTTCTTC. Protein product: CASGLRTRGNEQFF. J is TRBJ2-1 and V is TRBV12-5; D might be TRBD2 (6 bases). V shed 2 bases and J shed 7 bases, with 12 bases lying between them. Germline assignment: CDR1 LGHNT and CDR2 FRNRAP. The length of the CDR3 is 14 residues.

The chain employs TRBV20-1 and TRBJ1-5; 7 nucleotides agree with TRBD1. With 4 bases clipped from V and 0 bases from J, the junction kept 3 bases outside the gene matches. This CDR3 has 14 amino acids. Germline CDR1 is DFQATT and CDR2 is SNEGSKA (reference sequence). CDR3: CSAMTGSSNQPQHF. CDR3 nucleotides: TGCAGTGCTATGACAGGGAGTAGCAATCAGCCCCAGCATTTT.

This chain uses TRBV29-1 with TRBJ2-1; 12 bases are a match to TRBD2. Germline assignment: CDR1 SQVTM and CDR2 ANQGSEA. The trim removed 7 bases at V and 4 bases at J, leaving 8 bases unmatched. The CDR3 spans 15 residues. CDR3 loop: CSAAPSGGDYNEQFF. DNA of the CDR3: TGCAGCGCTGCCCCTAGCGGGGGGGATTACAATGAGCAGTTCTTC.

The V call is TRBV6-2 or TRBV6-3, the J call TRBJ2-2, with D perhaps TRBD2 (6 bases). Trimming took 8 bases from V and 3 from J, leaving 13 bases between them. The CDR3 covers 14 residues. Germline V gives CDR1 MNHEY, CDR2 SVGEGT. This CDR3 is CASCWDSYTGELFF. CDR3 in DNA: TGTGCCAGCTGCTGGGACTCTTACACCGGGGAGCTGTTTTTT.

The J gene is TRBJ2-7, the V gene TRBV10-3, with 10 nucleotides matching TRBD1. Germline assignment: CDR1 ENHRY and CDR2 SYGVKD. V lost 6 bases to trimming and J lost 2 bases; unmatched junction nucleotides: 13. CDR3 length: 17 amino acids. The CDR3 bases are TGTGCCATCAGCCGCCGGATAGGGACAGGGGACACCTACGAGCAGTACTTC. Translated: CAISRRIGTGDTYEQYF.

This clonotype was seen only a few times. The chain joins TRBV6-2 or TRBV6-3 to TRBJ1-5; D gene unclear. With 6 bases removed from V and 7 bases from J, the gap between germline ends came to 13 bases. Germline CDR1 reads MNHEY; CDR2 reads SVGEGT. The CDR3 contains 13 residues. CDR3: CASRPTLGQPQHF. The CDR3 coding sequence is TGTGCCAGCAGACCCACCCTGGGGCAGCCCCAGCATTTT.

Of note for this clonotype: A much larger clone differs by one base, so this may be a read error. The chain links TRBV6-1 to TRBJ1-6; D is ambiguous. V dropped 0 bases and J dropped 4 bases, with 19 bases sitting between them. Germline V gives CDR1 MNHNS, CDR2 SASEGT. The CDR3 sequence is 19 residues long. The CDR3: CASSEAGWIRSTYNSPLHF. The CDR3, as DNA: TGTGCCAGCAGTGAAGCGGGGTGGATTCGGTCGACATATAATTCACCCCTCCACTTT.

The chain recombines TRBV7-9 with TRBJ2-7; TRBD1 matches at 9 bases. The CDR3 length is 15 residues. The J segment lost 6 bases and the V segment lost 4 bases, leaving 10 bases of the junction unmatched. Germline V gene lookup returns CDR1 SEHNR and CDR2 FQNEAQ (reference sequence). DNA of the CDR3: TGTGCCAGCAGCTACCCGGGACAGGGCTCGTCCGAGCAGTACTTC. Translating gives CASSYPGQGSSEQYF.

This clonotype occurred a few times. A much larger clone lies one base from this, so it may be a read error. The genes are TRBV12-3 or TRBV12-4 and TRBJ2-7; 8 bases match TRBD1. V lost 6 bases and J lost 3; bases outside the gene matches: 1. The CDR3 spans 12 residues. The CDR3 here is CASRGQDYEQYF. CDR3 bases: TGTGCCAGCAGGGGACAGGACTACGAGCAGTACTTC.

This sequence joins TRBV27 and TRBJ2-2; TRBD2 matches at 10 bases. The junction had 8 bases not matched to a gene; V was cut back by 7 bases and J by 6 bases. The CDR3 has 15 amino acids. Germline values: CDR1 MNHEY, CDR2 SMNVEV (reference sequence). CDR3 bases: TGTGCCAGCAACAAGCGGGGGGGAATATCCGGGGAGCTGTTTTTT. Protein sequence: CASNKRGGISGELFF.

The CDR3 sequence is CASIREMNTEAFF. In DNA form, the CDR3 reads TGTGCCAGCATCAGGGAGATGAACACTGAAGCTTTCTTT. V and J are TRBV2 and TRBJ1-1; possible D gene TRBD1, 5 bases. This CDR3 is 13 amino acids long. V dropped 7 bases and J dropped 0 bases, with 9 bases sitting between them. From germline, CDR1 is SNHLY and CDR2 FYNNEI.

This clonotype turned up a few times. This rearrangement joins TRBV20-1 to TRBJ2-3; TRBD1 might be the D (5 bases). Trimming pared 4 bases from V and 0 bases from J, leaving 11 bases between. Germline-derived CDR1 and CDR2 are DFQATT and SNEGSKA (reference sequence). The CDR3 length is 14 residues. CDR3 protein: CSANPRQSTDTQYF. The CDR3 DNA is TGCAGTGCTAACCCGAGACAGAGCACAGATACGCAGTATTTT.

The V gene is TRBV5-4, the J gene TRBJ1-4; D perhaps matches TRBD1 (6 bases). V lost 3 bases, J lost 8 bases, and 14 bases lay in between. Germline assignment: CDR1 SGHNT and CDR2 YYREEE (reference sequence). This CDR3 is 14 amino acids long. The CDR3 loop is CASSSDSRTEKLFF. CDR3 nucleotide sequence: TGTGCCAGCAGCTCGGACAGTAGGACAGAAAAACTGTTTTTT. Drawing the rest from reference TRBV5-4 and TRBJ1-4, the complete variable domain is ETGVTQSPTHLIKTRGQQVTLRCSSQSGHNTVSWYQQALGQGPQFIFQYYREEENGRGNFPPRFSGLQFPNYSSELNVNALELDDSALYLCASSSDSRTEKLFFGSGTQLSVL.

This clonotype was picked up a small number of times. The chain couples TRBV24-1 to TRBJ2-3; 7 nucleotides align to TRBD1. Germline lookup yields CDR1 KGHDR and CDR2 SFDVKD. The V and J ends lost 4 bases and 0 bases, in that order; junction bases with no gene match: 3. The CDR3 is 15 amino acids. Here the CDR3 reads CATSELTGSTDTQYF. As DNA, the CDR3 is TGTGCCACCAGTGAACTGACAGGGAGCACAGATACGCAGTATTTT.

This clonotype was observed a few times. The chain is built from TRBV28 and TRBJ2-5; D is possibly TRBD1 (6 bases). CDR3 length: 15 residues. From germline, CDR1 is MDHEN and CDR2 SYDVKM. The V end lost 5 bases, the J end lost 5 bases, and 18 bases lay between the germline ends. CDR3 sequence reads: CASSPPEGVRETQYF. The CDR3 DNA sequence: TGTGCCAGCAGTCCCCCCGAGGGGGTTCGGGAGACCCAGTACTTC.

This clonotype has only a few counts. The V call is TRBV6-5, the J call TRBJ2-3; 10 nucleotides line up with TRBD2. The germline CDR1 and CDR2 sequences are MNHEY and SVGAGI. The CDR3 has 16 amino acids. The J segment lost 7 bases and the V segment lost 0 bases, leaving 7 bases of the junction unmatched. The CDR3 region is CASSYSPSGGANTQYF. CDR3 sequence (DNA): TGTGCCAGCAGTTACTCGCCCAGCGGGGGGGCAAATACGCAGTATTTT.

This chain uses TRBV5-6 with TRBJ2-7, with D tentatively TRBD2 (5 bases). CDR1 and CDR2 (germline): SGHDT, YYEEEE. The CDR3 runs to 17 residues. Trimming shortened V by 0 bases and J by 5 bases, and 21 bases separated the two germline ends. Here the CDR3 reads CASSLETEGKMGDEQYV. The CDR3 bases are TGTGCCAGCAGCTTGGAAACCGAGGGAAAGATGGGTGACGAGCAGTACGTC.

This clonotype was observed a handful of times. The V gene is TRBV5-6, the J gene TRBJ2-5, with a tentative D call TRBD1 (5 bases). Germline loops: CDR1 SGHDT, CDR2 YYEEEE. Trimming removed 2 bases from V and 5 bases from J, with 19 bases in between. The CDR3 consists of 16 residues. The CDR3 region is CASSFPGRWGEETQYF. The CDR3, as DNA: TGTGCCAGCAGCTTCCCAGGACGATGGGGCGAGGAGACCCAGTACTTC.

This clonotype was detected a few times. Written as DNA, the CDR3 is TGCGCCAGCAGCCAAGTTCCTTACGAGACAGGAGGCTATGGCTACACCTTC. Its protein product is CASSQVPYETGGYGYTF. The chain has TRBV4-1 and TRBJ1-2, with D possibly matching TRBD1 (6 bases). V gave up 1 base and J gave up 4 bases, with 19 bases separating them. Germline values: CDR1 MGHRA, CDR2 YSYEKL. CDR3 length: 17 residues.